Below are 21 T cell receptor beta chains sequenced from a single sample in a study of T cell responses to AZD1222 COVID-19 vaccine. Assay used: immunoSEQ multiplex PCR; TCRdb lists only in-frame clones, some missing. The data show tens of thousands of clones, with about 87% seen just once and 25% held by the top ten. Sequenced here: peripheral blood, sampled 28 days after the second AZD1222 dose. These receptors originate from an adult who received the AZD1222 COVID-19 vaccine.

The V and J genes are TRBV7-8 and TRBJ2-7, with D possibly TRBD1 on 6 matching bases. Germline-derived CDR1 and CDR2 are SGHVS and FQNEAQ. The germline V and J ends were trimmed by 3 bases and 6 bases, with 12 bases remaining between them. CDR3 length equals 13 residues. The CDR3 DNA follows: TGTGCCAGCAGCTTCCGACAGGAGGCCGAGCAGTACTTC. Protein sequence: CASSFRQEAEQYF.

The rearrangement links TRBV4-2 to TRBJ2-7; possible D gene TRBD2, 6 bases. V lost 4 bases to trimming and J lost 4 bases, with 11 bases between them. Germline V gene sequence: CDR1 LGHNA, CDR2 YNFKEQ. The CDR3 is made up of 13 amino acids. This chain's CDR3 is CASSPSGVYEQYF. CDR3 coding DNA: TGTGCCAGCAGCCCTTCGGGGGTGTACGAGCAGTACTTC.

V is TRBV7-3 and J is TRBJ1-1, with D hard to call. V dropped 5 bases and J dropped 0 bases, with 7 bases sitting between them. The CDR3 totals 13 residues. Germline CDR1 and CDR2: SGHTA and FQGTGA. CDR3 in amino acids: CASSPGLNTEAFF. CDR3 nucleotide sequence: TGTGCCAGCAGCCCTGGACTGAACACTGAAGCTTTCTTT. The entire variable domain, with the rest obtained from reference TRBV7-3 and TRBJ1-1, is as follows: GAGVSQTPSNKVTEKGKYVELRCDPISGHTALYWYRQSLGQGPEFLIYFQGTGAADDSGLPNDRFFAVRPEGSVSTLKIQRTERGDSAVYLCASSPGLNTEAFFGQGTRLTVV.

The chain employs TRBV5-1 and TRBJ2-2; D ambiguous. The CDR3 sequence is 14 residues long. Trimming left V 1 base short and J 6 bases short, with 10 bases between. Germline V gene lookup returns CDR1 SGHRS and CDR2 YFSETQ. CDR3 protein: CASSLKQVAGELFF. CDR3 in DNA: TGCGCCAGCAGCTTGAAGCAGGTTGCCGGGGAGCTGTTTTTT.

The chain has TRBV7-6 and TRBJ1-4; D remains unclear. In germline, CDR1 is SGHVS, CDR2 FNYEAQ. V gave up 5 bases and J gave up 7 bases, with 5 bases separating them. The CDR3 runs to 11 residues. Written as DNA, the CDR3 is TGTGCCAGCAGCCGTAGTGAAAAACTGTTTTTT. Amino acids: CASSRSEKLFF.

CDR3 residues: CARSSRTSGGAEEQFF. The CDR3 nucleotides are TGTGCCAGAAGCTCCCGGACTAGCGGGGGGGCCGAGGAGCAGTTCTTC. V is TRBV5-3 and J is TRBJ2-1; 15 bases line up with TRBD2. TRBV5-3 is known as an ORF, though its function is uncertain. The V segment lost 3 bases and the J segment 10 bases; nucleotides outside the gene matches: 8. The CDR3 runs 16 residues.

The count of this clone is one. V is TRBV4-1 and J is TRBJ2-1, with D unresolved. V lost 4 bases, J lost 7 bases, and 8 bases lay in between. CDR1 and CDR2 from the germline V gene are MGHRA and YSYEKL. This CDR3 spans 12 amino acids. CDR3 nucleotides: TGCGCCAGCAGCCTGGACGGGAATGAGCAGTTCTTC. This sequence encodes CASSLDGNEQFF.

The chain is built from TRBV11-2 and TRBJ1-3; possible D gene TRBD1, 5 bases. This CDR3 has 15 residues. Germline V lookup: CDR1 SGHAT, CDR2 FQNNGV. V lost 5 bases, J lost 3 bases, and 14 bases lay in between. CDR3 region: CASSAVGGFGNTIYF. CDR3 DNA: TGTGCCAGCAGCGCCGTGGGGGGGTTTGGAAACACCATATATTTT.

This rearrangement joins TRBV29-1 to TRBJ1-2; D may be TRBD1 (6 bases). There are 12 residues in the CDR3. Trimming left V 6 bases short and J 8 bases short, with 16 bases between. The germline V gene encodes CDR1 SQVTM and CDR2 ANQGSEA. The CDR3 DNA follows: TGCAGCGTATCCGACAGGCCGGAGGGCTACACCTTC. The encoded protein is CSVSDRPEGYTF.

This chain joins TRBV30 and TRBJ1-1; 7 nucleotides match TRBD1. The germline V gene encodes CDR1 GTSNPN and CDR2 SVGIG (reference sequence). With V trimmed by 5 bases and J by 2 bases, 11 bases remained unmatched. The length of the CDR3 is 15 residues. CDR3 DNA sequence: TGTGCCTGGTCAGGACAGGTTAGAATCAACACTGAAGCTTTCTTT. This sequence encodes CAWSGQVRINTEAFF. Full variable domain (outside the CDR3, taken from reference TRBV30 and TRBJ1-1): SQTIHQWPATLVQPVGSPLSLECTVEGTSNPNLYWYRQAAGRGLQLLFYSVGIGQISSEVPQNLSASRPQDRQFILSSKKLLLSDSGFYLCAWSGQVRINTEAFFGQGTRLTVV.

The gene calls are TRBV7-2 and TRBJ2-3, with a weak D call TRBD2 (6 bases). V lost 4 bases and J lost 4, with 12 bases in between. CDR1 and CDR2 (germline): SGHTA, FQGNSA. This CDR3 spans 14 amino acids. The CDR3 is CASSSRRDSDTQYF. The DNA of the CDR3 is TGTGCCAGCAGCTCCCGTCGGGACTCAGATACGCAGTATTTT. Full variable domain (outside the CDR3, taken from reference TRBV7-2 and TRBJ2-3): GAGVSQSPSNKVTEKGKDVELRCDPISGHTALYWYRQSLGQGLEFLIYFQGNSAPDKSGLPSDRFSAERTGGSVSTLTIQRTQQEDSAVYLCASSSRRDSDTQYFGPGTRLTVL.

V usage is TRBV29-1 and J usage is TRBJ1-2, with D uncertain. Germline V gene lookup returns CDR1 SQVTM and CDR2 ANQGSEA. The length of the CDR3 is 11 residues. V was pared by 3 bases and J by 0 bases, with 2 bases between. This CDR3 reads CSVETNYGYTF. In nucleotides, the CDR3 is TGCAGCGTTGAGACTAACTATGGCTACACCTTC.

The chain links TRBV2 to TRBJ2-6, with 7 bases identical to TRBD2. Trimming at V came to 6 bases and at J to 2 bases, leaving 7 bases not matched to a gene. The CDR3 sequence is 16 residues long. Per the germline V gene, CDR1 is SNHLY and CDR2 is FYNNEI. The CDR3 DNA is TGTGCCAGCAGCGCCCAAGGGAGGGCTGGGGCCAACGTCCTGACTTTC. Residues: CASSAQGRAGANVLTF.

This rearrangement joins TRBV9 to TRBJ2-5; TRBD2 is a possible D gene (6 bases). Germline CDR1 reads SGDLS; CDR2 reads YYNGEE. Trimming took 3 bases from V and 5 from J, leaving 11 bases between them. The CDR3 sequence is 13 residues long. CDR3 nucleotides: TGTGCCAGCAGCGCGACTAGTCTTGAGACCCAGTACTTC. It is translated as CASSATSLETQYF.

This chain uses TRBV7-9 with TRBJ2-6, with D tentatively TRBD1 or TRBD2 (5 bases each). The V gene's germline CDR1 is SEHNR and CDR2 FQNEAQ (reference sequence). The V end lost 5 bases, the J end lost 3 bases, and 17 bases lay between the germline ends. The CDR3 is 17 amino acids. CDR3 DNA: TGTGCCAGCAGCCGCCGGGGAATAGGGGTTGGGGCCAACGTCCTGACTTTC. Residues: CASSRRGIGVGANVLTF. Together with reference TRBV7-9 and TRBJ2-6, the CDR3 gives the full variable domain: DTGVSQNPRHKITKRGQNVTFRCDPISEHNRLYWYRQTLGQGPEFLTYFQNEAQLEKSRLLSDRFSAERPKGSFSTLEIQRTEQGDSAMYLCASSRRGIGVGANVLTFGAGSRLTVL.

This chain uses TRBV2 with TRBJ1-6; D uncertain. Between the trimmed V and J ends, which lost 0 bases and 6 bases, there was a span of 9 bases. CDR3 size: 15 residues. Germline loops: CDR1 SNHLY, CDR2 FYNNEI. The CDR3 loop reads CASSEALQSNSPLHF. The DNA of the CDR3 is TGTGCCAGCAGTGAAGCGCTTCAGTCTAATTCACCCCTCCACTTT.

V gene TRBV28 combines with J gene TRBJ1-5, with D perhaps matching TRBD1 (5 bases). Trimming cost V 6 bases and J 7 bases, with 19 bases left between them. Germline CDR1 reads MDHEN; CDR2 reads SYDVKM. The CDR3 loop spans 15 amino acids. The CDR3 sequence: CASRGILGGGQPQHF. In DNA, the CDR3 is TGTGCCAGCAGAGGAATCCTTGGCGGGGGACAGCCCCAGCATTTT.

In DNA, the CDR3 is TGTGCCAGCAGCCCAATAGCGGGGAGGGGGACCCAGTACTTC. Encoded protein: CASSPIAGRGTQYF. The chain uses TRBV3-1 (or the pseudogene TRBV3-2) and TRBJ2-5; 8 nucleotides agree with TRBD2. CDR3 length: 14 residues. V shed 4 bases, J shed 7 bases, and the junction held 8 bases outside the gene matches. The germline V gene has CDR1 LGHDT and CDR2 YNNKEL (reference sequence).

This chain uses TRBV19 with TRBJ2-1; D perhaps matches TRBD1 (6 bases). Germline loops: CDR1 LNHDA, CDR2 SQIVND (reference sequence). This CDR3 comprises 18 residues. Deletions cut 2 bases from V and 0 bases from J, with 17 bases between. The CDR3 DNA is TGTGCCAGTAGTATACTCTACAGGGATCCCCGCTCCTACAATGAGCAGTTCTTC. Encoded protein: CASSILYRDPRSYNEQFF.

The chain couples TRBV14 to TRBJ2-1; 10 bases are shared with TRBD2. The CDR3 spans 15 residues. The germline V gene has CDR1 SGHDN and CDR2 FVKESK. The V gene end was trimmed by 4 bases and the J gene end by 3 bases; junction bases not matched to a gene: 3. CDR3 sequence: CASSPLAGGYNEQFF. For the CDR3, the DNA is TGTGCCAGCAGCCCGTTAGCGGGAGGCTACAATGAGCAGTTCTTC.

V and J are TRBV29-1 and TRBJ2-7, with D perhaps TRBD1 (7 bases). CDR1 and CDR2 from the germline V gene are SQVTM and ANQGSEA. There are 13 residues in the CDR3. V lost 5 bases to trimming and J lost 0 bases, with 11 bases between them. The CDR3 DNA is TGCAGCGTTTCAGGGGGAGGCTCCTACGAGCAGTACTTC. Its protein product is CSVSGGGSYEQYF.